The 15 T cell receptor beta chains below all came from one sample that was sequenced in a study of blood T cell repertoires in COVID-19. Sequencing used immunoSEQ multiplex PCR; TCRdb keeps in-frame clones, though not all of them. The sample has about 60,000 clones; about four fifths are singletons. Material for sequencing was peripheral blood. The receptors originated from a human donor in a cohort sampled during active COVID-19.

The sample holds a few counts of this clone. The chain employs TRBV14 and TRBJ1-2; 7 bases match TRBD1. This CDR3 is built from 15 residues. With 4 bases clipped from V and 3 bases from J, the junction kept 8 bases outside the gene matches. Germline V gene lookup returns CDR1 SGHDN and CDR2 FVKESK. The CDR3 DNA reads as TGTGCCAGCAGCCCGGGACAGCCTGGCGACTATGGCTACACCTTC. Amino acids: CASSPGQPGDYGYTF. Full variable domain (outside the CDR3, taken from reference TRBV14 and TRBJ1-2): EAGVTQFPSHSVIEKGQTVTLRCDPISGHDNLYWYRRVMGKEIKFLLHFVKESKQDESGMPNNRFLAERTGGTYSTLKVQPAELEDSGVYFCASSPGQPGDYGYTFGSGTRLTVV.

The V call is TRBV5-4, the J call TRBJ1-2, with 7 positions matching TRBD1. This CDR3 has 14 residues. CDR1 is SGHNT, CDR2 YYREEE, per germline (reference sequence). After removal of 5 bases from V and 0 bases from J, the junction contained 4 bases not matched to a gene. The CDR3 here is CASSWDRTNYGYTF. Written as DNA, the CDR3 is TGTGCCAGCAGTTGGGACAGAACTAACTATGGCTACACCTTC.

V usage is TRBV3-1 (or the pseudogene TRBV3-2) and J usage is TRBJ2-3; no firm D call. V lost 5 bases and J 6 bases, leaving 18 bases between the germline ends. CDR1 and CDR2 from the germline V gene are LGHDT and YNNKEL (reference sequence). The CDR3 is 15 residues long. CDR3 region: CASSEKTSLGDTQYF. CDR3 sequence (DNA): TGTGCCAGCAGCGAGAAGACTTCCCTAGGTGATACGCAGTATTTT.

This clone was recorded only once. This chain links TRBV7-9 with TRBJ2-2; possible D gene TRBD1, 6 bases. V lost 3 bases, J lost 6 bases, and 11 bases lay in between. The CDR3 runs to 14 residues. Germline lookup yields CDR1 SEHNR and CDR2 FQNEAQ (reference sequence). The CDR3, as DNA: TGTGCCAGCAGCTTGGGGGCCCCGCCCGGGGAGCTGTTTTTT. Residues: CASSLGAPPGELFF.

This chain uses TRBV19 with TRBJ1-2, with 9 positions matching TRBD1. V trimming: 5 bases; J trimming: 6 bases; junction bases outside the gene matches: 7. The CDR3 has 14 residues. CDR1 and CDR2 from the germline V gene are LNHDA and SQIVND (reference sequence). As DNA, the CDR3 is TGTGCCAGTAGTTCGGGACAGGGACCCCATGGCTACACCTTC. It translates to CASSSGQGPHGYTF.

The V call is TRBV3-1 (or the pseudogene TRBV3-2), the J call TRBJ2-1; D is perhaps TRBD2 (6 bases). The V end was cut by 0 bases, the J end by 8 bases, with 20 bases between. Germline CDR1 and CDR2: LGHDT and YNNKEL (reference sequence). This CDR3 is built from 17 residues. Here the CDR3 reads CASSQERGPSERDEQFF. The CDR3 DNA is TGTGCCAGCAGCCAAGAGAGGGGCCCTAGCGAGAGGGATGAGCAGTTCTTC.

The CDR3 is CASSYRTSGYNEQFF. The CDR3, as DNA: TGTGCCAGCAGTTACCGGACTAGCGGCTACAATGAGCAGTTCTTC. This sequence joins TRBV6-4 and TRBJ2-1; 10 bases fit TRBD2. Germline lookup yields CDR1 MRHNA and CDR2 SNTAGT. This CDR3 is 15 amino acids long. The junction had 4 bases not matched to a gene; V was cut back by 5 bases and J by 3 bases.

In its sample, this clone was seen a few times. The V gene is TRBV28, the J gene TRBJ2-6, with a tentative D call TRBD2 (5 bases). CDR1 is MDHEN, CDR2 SYDVKM, per germline. Trimming removed 5 bases from V and 2 bases from J, with 13 bases in between. The CDR3 runs to 16 residues. CDR3 DNA: TGTGCCAGCAGTACACCCTGGACTGCTGGGGCCAACGTCCTGACTTTC. Protein: CASSTPWTAGANVLTF.

The V call is TRBV5-5, the J call TRBJ2-1, with D perhaps matching TRBD2 (5 bases). Between the trimmed V and J ends, which lost 0 bases and 0 bases, there was a span of 7 bases. The germline CDR1 and CDR2 sequences are SGHKS and YYEKEE (reference sequence). This CDR3 comprises 15 residues. The CDR3 region has the DNA TGTGCCAGCAGCTTGGGGAGGAGCTCCTACAATGAGCAGTTCTTC. As protein: CASSLGRSSYNEQFF.

This clone was seen more than once but under ten times. The chain joins TRBV28 to TRBJ2-7; 8 positions agree with TRBD2. Trimming removed 8 bases from V and 2 bases from J; junction bases left unmatched: 8. This CDR3 region has 14 residues. The germline CDR1 and CDR2 sequences are MDHEN and SYDVKM. In DNA form, the CDR3 reads TGTGCCAGCTCTCGGGCGGGAGGAACCTACGAGCAGTACTTC. This sequence encodes CASSRAGGTYEQYF.

This clone has a count of ten or more. The chain recombines TRBV6-2 or TRBV6-3 with TRBJ2-2; 9 nucleotides align to TRBD1. The germline V gene encodes CDR1 MNHEY and CDR2 SVGEGT. The CDR3 loop spans 14 amino acids. With V trimmed by 2 bases and J by 6 bases, 1 base remained unmatched. The CDR3 sequence: CASSYRDRAGELFF. The CDR3 DNA reads TGTGCCAGCAGTTACCGGGACAGGGCCGGGGAGCTGTTTTTT.

The chain carries TRBV5-1 and TRBJ1-5, with 10 bases identical to TRBD1. This CDR3 spans 14 amino acids. V was pared by 4 bases and J by 7 bases, with 5 bases of the junction left unmatched. From germline, CDR1 is SGHRS and CDR2 YFSETQ. The CDR3 bases are TGCGCCAGCAGCATTGGACAGGGGGTCCAGCCCCAGCATTTT. Protein sequence: CASSIGQGVQPQHF.

J is TRBJ1-2 and V is TRBV6-5, with a weak D call TRBD1 (5 bases). V was trimmed by 5 bases and J by 7 bases, leaving 20 bases between them. The germline gives CDR1 MNHEY, CDR2 SVGAGI. The CDR3 has 15 amino acids. CDR3 DNA sequence: TGTGCCAGCAGTAAGAGTACCGGGACTCCCCCTGGCTACACCTTC. Translated, it gives CASSKSTGTPPGYTF.

V gene TRBV5-1 combines with J gene TRBJ2-6; D gene unclear. CDR1 and CDR2 (germline): SGHRS, YFSETQ. CDR3 length equals 13 residues. V lost 3 bases and J 2 bases, leaving 3 bases between the germline ends. The CDR3 protein is CASSSTGANVLTF. CDR3 sequence (DNA): TGCGCCAGCAGCTCTACTGGGGCCAACGTCCTGACTTTC. The full variable domain, its missing parts supplied by reference TRBV5-1 and TRBJ2-6, is KAGVTQTPRYLIKTRGQQVTLSCSPISGHRSVSWYQQTPGQGLQFLFEYFSETQRNKGNFPGRFSGRQFSNSRSEMNVSTLELGDSALYLCASSSTGANVLTFGAGSRLTVL.

The chain is built from TRBV30 and TRBJ2-2; TRBD2 might be the D (6 bases). The CDR3 is 16 amino acids. Germline assignment: CDR1 GTSNPN and CDR2 SVGIG (reference sequence). Trimming took 3 bases from V and 4 from J, leaving 18 bases between them. CDR3 nucleotides: TGTGCCTGGAGCTCTATGGGCCTAGCGAGCACCGGGGAGCTGTTTTTT. Translating gives CAWSSMGLASTGELFF.